This T cell receptor beta chain was captured in a study of T cell responses to AZD1222 COVID-19 vaccine. Sequencing used immunoSEQ multiplex PCR; TCRdb keeps in-frame clones, though not all of them. The sample carries 150,000 to 200,000 clones, about 94% recorded once. The CDR3 covers 14 residues. Trimming took 8 bases from V and 0 from J, leaving 11 bases between them. Germline V CDR1 and CDR2: MNHEY, SMNVEV (reference sequence). This rearrangement joins TRBV27 to TRBJ2-1, with a possible D match to TRBD2 (6 bases). Sequences were derived from peripheral blood, sampled on day 0 of AZD1222 vaccination. The sequence was obtained from an adult in good health. CDR3: CASAGLNSYNEQFF. The CDR3 DNA follows: TGTGCCAGCGCGGGACTGAACTCCTACAATGAGCAGTTCTTC.